This record looks at one T cell receptor (beta chain) sequence and its context. The repertoire was sequenced with immunoSEQ multiplex PCR; TCRdb's copy has only in-frame clones and lacks some. This sample carries about 190,000 clones, roughly four fifths of them seen once, and the ten largest clones take around 12%. This record belongs to a study of blood T cell repertoires in COVID-19. The receptor's source is a woman in her forties or fifties with acute or convalescent COVID-19. The sample consisted of peripheral blood.

CDR3 in DNA: TGTGCCAGCAGCGTCAGGGACAGGGGTCAAGAGACCCAGTACTTC. It codes for CASSVRDRGQETQYF. V and J are TRBV11-2 and TRBJ2-5; 10 nucleotides agree with TRBD1. Trimming at V came to 5 bases and at J to 2 bases, leaving 5 bases not matched to a gene. The CDR3 consists of 15 residues. Germline V lookup: CDR1 SGHAT, CDR2 FQNNGV.